The 26 T cell receptor beta chains in this list originate from one sample, sequenced in a study of identical twins. TCRdb reanalysed the 5' RACE reads using MiXCR and keeps one entry per CDR3 protein. The sample includes around 300,000 distinct CDR3 sequences, more than 6.5% of them seen just once. This sample also belongs to another study, concerning yellow fever vaccine responses in identical twins.

Source material: memory (CD45RO+) T cells sorted from blood. These receptors were obtained from a woman aged 18-29 years in good health.

The V call is TRBV2, the J call TRBJ2-2, with 9 positions matching TRBD2. The germline CDR1 and CDR2 sequences are SNHLY and FYNNEI. V shed 8 bases and J 4 bases; nucleotides not matched to a gene: 5. The length of the CDR3 is 14 residues. The CDR3 is CASSAGGLTGELFF. The CDR3 DNA reads TGTGCCAGCTCGGCGGGGGGGCTCACCGGGGAGCTGTTTTTT.

This sequence joins TRBV7-9 and TRBJ2-7; D is undetermined. The germline V and J ends were trimmed by 1 base and 3 bases, with 19 bases remaining between them. Looked up from germline, CDR1 is SEHNR and CDR2 is FQNEAQ (reference sequence). The CDR3 sequence is 17 residues long. The CDR3 DNA sequence: TGTGCCAGCAGCTTAGGGCAAGGCGACGCTTGGGACTACGAGCAGTACGTC. Protein product: CASSLGQGDAWDYEQYV.

This clonotype was seen more than once but under ten times. This rearrangement joins TRBV4-1 to TRBJ2-1, with 7 bases aligning to TRBD2. This CDR3 has 16 residues. Germline CDR1 is MGHRA and CDR2 is YSYEKL. Trimming at V came to 2 bases and at J to 6 bases, leaving 10 bases not matched to a gene. CDR3 nucleotides: TGCGCCAGCAGCCAACCTACTAGCGACACGCTCAATGAGCAGTTCTTC. It is translated as CASSQPTSDTLNEQFF.

The rearrangement joins TRBV28 to TRBJ1-2, with D possibly matching TRBD1 (6 bases). There are 13 residues in the CDR3. V was shortened by 8 bases and J by 3 bases, with 13 bases between the two germline ends. Germline V CDR1 and CDR2: MDHEN, SYDVKM. The CDR3 DNA reads as TGTGCCAGCGAAATGAGGGGGTACTATGGCTACACCTTC. Protein: CASEMRGYYGYTF.

At least ten counts were recorded for this clonotype. The J gene is TRBJ1-1, the V gene TRBV10-2; D might be TRBD1 (6 bases). The ends were cut back, 6 bases at V and 1 base at J, with 15 bases in the middle. This CDR3 has 15 residues. Per germline, CDR1 WSHSY and CDR2 SAAADI. In DNA, the CDR3 is TGCGCCAGCAGCCCTTGGGACACGAAGAACACTGAAGCTTTCTTT. This gives the protein CASSPWDTKNTEAFF.

In this sample, this clonotype turned up many times. The chain combines TRBV12-3 or TRBV12-4 with TRBJ1-1; 8 bases line up with TRBD1. Trimming took 2 bases from V and 3 from J; bases not matched to a gene: 2. CDR3 length: 14 residues. CDR3 loop: CASSLRQGYTEAFF. The CDR3 region has the DNA TGTGCCAGCAGTTTAAGACAGGGGTACACTGAAGCTTTCTTT.

This clonotype was observed many times. The V and J genes are TRBV24-1 and TRBJ2-1, with 9 bases matching TRBD1. Germline V gene lookup returns CDR1 KGHDR and CDR2 SFDVKD. The CDR3 covers 15 residues. J lost 3 bases, V lost 6 bases, and 5 bases had no gene match. The CDR3: CATSSGQGGYNEQFF. CDR3 nucleotide sequence: TGTGCCACCAGTTCGGGACAGGGTGGCTACAATGAGCAGTTCTTC.

The J gene is TRBJ2-3, the V gene TRBV20-1; 8 bases align to TRBD2. Germline V CDR1 and CDR2: DFQATT, SNEGSKA (reference sequence). The CDR3 length is 16 residues. Trimming took 8 bases from V and 3 from J; bases not matched to a gene: 16. The CDR3 sequence: CSFWGRREVQTDTQYF. In nucleotides, the CDR3 is TGCAGTTTCTGGGGCCGGCGGGAGGTGCAGACAGATACGCAGTATTTT.

The chain links TRBV28 to TRBJ1-2; 8 nucleotides agree with TRBD1. The germline CDR1 and CDR2 sequences are MDHEN and SYDVKM. The V and J ends lost 6 bases and 4 bases, in that order; junction bases with no gene match: 7. The CDR3 is made up of 14 amino acids. CDR3 DNA sequence: TGTGCCAGCAGGGGGACAGGTTTGGGCTATGGCTACACCTTC. Translating gives CASRGTGLGYGYTF.

This clonotype appeared many times. This rearrangement joins TRBV20-1 to TRBJ2-5; tentative D call: TRBD2 (5 bases). CDR3 size: 15 residues. Germline CDR1 and CDR2: DFQATT and SNEGSKA (reference sequence). With 1 base removed from V and 5 bases from J, the gap between germline ends came to 17 bases. The CDR3 loop reads CSARATSGLGETQYF. In DNA form, the CDR3 reads TGCAGTGCTAGAGCTACAAGCGGATTGGGGGAGACCCAGTACTTC.

The sample holds many counts of this clonotype. The V and J genes are TRBV20-1 and TRBJ2-7; 8 nucleotides match TRBD1. V gave up 1 base and J gave up 6 bases; unmatched junction bases: 14. This CDR3 has 16 amino acids. Germline V gives CDR1 DFQATT, CDR2 SNEGSKA (reference sequence). CDR3 region: CSARVRQTGQGREQYV. CDR3 bases: TGCAGTGCTAGAGTCCGTCAGACAGGACAGGGTCGCGAGCAGTACGTC.

In its sample, this clonotype was seen many times. The chain recombines TRBV15 with TRBJ2-5; no clear D gene. Germline lookup yields CDR1 LNHNV and CDR2 YYDKDF (reference sequence). This CDR3 has 13 amino acids. The V gene lost 1 base and the J gene lost 5 bases, with 8 bases spanning the gap. CDR3 sequence reads: CATSRVLSETQYF. The CDR3 nucleotides read TGTGCCACCAGCAGAGTCCTTTCGGAGACCCAGTACTTC.

This clonotype was seen ten or more times. V and J are TRBV10-3 and TRBJ2-7, with 7 bases identical to TRBD2. The V and J ends lost 1 base and 0 bases, in that order; junction bases with no gene match: 6. Germline loops: CDR1 ENHRY, CDR2 SYGVKD. The CDR3 runs 16 residues. CDR3 in DNA: TGTGCCATCAGTGAGTGGTCTAGCGGAAGCTCCTACGAGCAGTACTTC. Residues: CAISEWSSGSSYEQYF.

In its sample, this clonotype was seen many times. The rearrangement joins TRBV20-1 to TRBJ1-1; D not certain. Germline CDR1 DFQATT, CDR2 SNEGSKA (reference sequence). The CDR3 is made up of 14 amino acids. Trimming shortened V by 1 base and J by 0 bases, and 9 bases separated the two germline ends. CDR3 DNA: TGCAGTGCTAGAGGGACCGCTATGAACACTGAAGCTTTCTTT. The encoded protein is CSARGTAMNTEAFF.

This clonotype was detected many times. This rearrangement joins TRBV4-1 to TRBJ1-1, with D unresolved. V shed 4 bases and J shed 0 bases, with 9 bases lying between them. The CDR3 spans 14 residues. The V gene's germline CDR1 is MGHRA and CDR2 YSYEKL. CDR3 loop: CASSPNDLNTEAFF. In DNA form, the CDR3 reads TGCGCCAGCAGCCCCAACGACCTGAACACTGAAGCTTTCTTT.

This clonotype has ten or more counts. A junction boundary mismatches the germline segment, possibly from a read error. V is TRBV5-1 and J is TRBJ1-2; no reliable D call. This CDR3 has 14 residues. The germline V gene encodes CDR1 SGHRS and CDR2 YFSETQ. The CDR3 sequence is CASSLGGSHYGYTF. In DNA, the CDR3 is TGCGCCAGCAGCTTGGGAGGGTCTCACTACGGCTACACCTTC.

The table lists this clonotype with many counts. This chain uses TRBV4-1 with TRBJ2-5; the D call may be TRBD1 or TRBD2 (5 bases each). Trimming shortened V by 1 base and J by 5 bases, and 14 bases separated the two germline ends. The CDR3 runs to 15 residues. Germline values: CDR1 MGHRA, CDR2 YSYEKL. For the CDR3, the DNA is TGCGCCAGCAGCCAAGTCCTGGGACGTAGTGAGACCCAGTACTTC. The encoded protein is CASSQVLGRSETQYF.

This clonotype was observed many times. One end of the junction is discordant with germline, which a read error may explain. The rearrangement links TRBV12-3 or TRBV12-4 to TRBJ1-4; D is unresolved. The length of the CDR3 is 11 residues. This CDR3 reads CASSLGEGAVF. CDR3 sequence (DNA): TGTGCCAGCAGTTTAGGGGAGGGAGCAGTTTTT.

In this sample, this clonotype turned up many times. The chain recombines TRBV20-1 with TRBJ2-4; tentative D call: TRBD1 (7 bases). The CDR3 runs to 17 residues. The germline V gene encodes CDR1 DFQATT and CDR2 SNEGSKA (reference sequence). Trimming took off 2 bases at V and 2 bases at J, with 19 bases between the two ends. CDR3 sequence (DNA): TGCAGTGCTAGATTTCAGGAGGGGGCAGGGACCAAAAACATTCAGTACTTC. It encodes CSARFQEGAGTKNIQYF.

Only a few counts were recorded for this clonotype. This chain joins TRBV20-1 and TRBJ2-1, with D tentatively TRBD2 (5 bases). The CDR3 consists of 14 residues. Germline CDR1 DFQATT, CDR2 SNEGSKA (reference sequence). With 1 base removed from V and 2 bases from J, the gap between germline ends came to 9 bases. In DNA, the CDR3 is TGCAGTGCTAGAGGGGAGAACCCCTACAATGAGCAGTTCTTC. Translating gives CSARGENPYNEQFF.

At least ten counts were recorded for this clonotype. The chain has TRBV20-1 and TRBJ2-1; D not resolved. Deletions cut 1 base from V and 8 bases from J, with 3 bases between. The germline gives CDR1 DFQATT, CDR2 SNEGSKA (reference sequence). CDR3 size: 10 residues. CDR3 loop: CSARADEQFF. CDR3 in DNA: TGCAGTGCTAGAGCCGATGAGCAGTTCTTC.

This clonotype was detected a few times. The chain recombines TRBV7-9 with TRBJ2-2; 9 positions match TRBD2. The germline V gene encodes CDR1 SEHNR and CDR2 FQNEAQ (reference sequence). V lost 5 bases and J lost 5; bases outside the gene matches: 3. The CDR3 contains 14 residues. The CDR3 nucleotides are TGTGCCAGCAGCATGGGACTAGCAACCGGGGAGCTGTTTTTT. Translated: CASSMGLATGELFF.

This clonotype turned up a few times. The chain is built from TRBV10-2 and TRBJ1-3; no firm D call. There are 14 residues in the CDR3. Germline V CDR1 and CDR2: WSHSY, SAAADI. V dropped 0 bases and J dropped 5 bases, with 8 bases sitting between them. In nucleotides, the CDR3 is TGCGCCAGCAGTGAGTCAGCAGTTAGAAACACCATATATTTT. It codes for CASSESAVRNTIYF.

The table lists this clonotype with many counts. The V call is TRBV3-1, the J call TRBJ2-5; 8 nucleotides line up with TRBD1. The germline CDR1 and CDR2 sequences are LGHDT and YNNKEL (reference sequence). The CDR3 covers 16 residues. J lost 2 bases, V lost 1 base, and 6 bases had no gene match. The CDR3 DNA is TGTGCCAGCAGCCAAGGGTACCGGGACAGGCAAGAGACCCAGTACTTC. Translated: CASSQGYRDRQETQYF.

This clonotype was observed many times. The J gene is TRBJ2-1, the V gene TRBV6-1; D uncertain. Germline V gives CDR1 MNHNS, CDR2 SASEGT. Deletions cut 2 bases from V and 12 bases from J, with 14 bases between. This CDR3 region has 13 residues. The CDR3 protein is CASSEPIRPMQFF. CDR3 sequence (DNA): TGTGCCAGCAGTGAACCCATAAGACCCATGCAGTTCTTC.

This chain joins TRBV20-1 and TRBJ1-3; weak D call: TRBD1 (5 bases). The germline V and J ends were trimmed by 3 bases and 4 bases, with 16 bases remaining between them. The CDR3 is 15 amino acids. Per the germline V gene, CDR1 is DFQATT and CDR2 is SNEGSKA (reference sequence). For the CDR3, the DNA is TGCAGTGCTAGGGTAGGGACTACACAAGGAAACACCATATATTTT. Translating gives CSARVGTTQGNTIYF.